Each of the 27 T cell receptor beta chains below was sequenced from the same sample in a study of T cells after yellow fever vaccination. TCRdb re-called the 5' RACE reads with MiXCR, one entry per CDR3 protein. In the table there are hundreds of thousands of distinct CDR3 sequences, over 9% of which are singletons. The material was PBMCs, obtained on the day of the yellow fever booster vaccination. Every receptor here comes from a young man who received the YFV17D yellow fever vaccine.

The table lists this clonotype with a few counts. The CDR3 spells CASSLGLALYSYEQYF. In DNA, the CDR3 is TGTGCCAGCAGCTTAGGGCTAGCTCTTTACTCCTACGAGCAGTACTTC. The chain combines TRBV7-2 with TRBJ2-7, with D possibly being TRBD2 (5 bases). Germline V gene data show CDR1 as SGHTA and CDR2 as FQGNSA. Trimming removed 1 base at V and 0 bases at J, with 13 bases between. There are 16 residues in the CDR3.

This clonotype has just a few counts. The genes are TRBV24-1 and TRBJ2-1, with D tentatively TRBD2 (7 bases). The length of the CDR3 is 13 residues. V lost 8 bases and J lost 9, with 16 bases in between. Germline values: CDR1 KGHDR, CDR2 SFDVKD. CDR3 sequence: CATKGGRESEQFF. Here the CDR3 DNA reads TGTGCCACCAAGGGGGGGCGGGAGAGTGAGCAGTTCTTC.

This clonotype was detected a few times. The rearrangement uses TRBV27 and TRBJ2-2; D may correspond to TRBD1 or TRBD2 (5 bases each). V was clipped by 0 bases and J by 6 bases, with 8 bases between them. Germline-derived CDR1 and CDR2 are MNHEY and SMNVEV (reference sequence). The CDR3 extends over 14 amino acids. The CDR3 sequence is CASSLSGVAGELFF. The CDR3 DNA reads TGTGCCAGCAGTTTATCGGGGGTGGCCGGGGAGCTGTTTTTT.

The sample holds many counts of this clonotype. The J gene is TRBJ2-5, the V gene TRBV10-3, with D possibly TRBD2 on 7 matching bases. Trimming left V 8 bases short and J 3 bases short, with 10 bases between. The CDR3 sequence is 12 residues long. CDR1 and CDR2 from the germline V gene are ENHRY and SYGVKD. The CDR3 spells CAIRGAEETQYF. Here the CDR3 DNA reads TGTGCCATCCGGGGGGCGGAAGAGACCCAGTACTTC.

This clonotype turned up a few times. The chain carries TRBV20-1 and TRBJ2-1; a possible D gene is TRBD2 (5 bases). The germline V gene has CDR1 DFQATT and CDR2 SNEGSKA (reference sequence). The CDR3 sequence is 14 residues long. V was pared by 6 bases and J by 0 bases, with 12 bases between. The CDR3 nucleotides read TGCAGTGCCGTCCAGCGGAGCTCCTACAATGAGCAGTTCTTC. This sequence encodes CSAVQRSSYNEQFF.

This clonotype was observed a handful of times. The rearrangement joins TRBV7-2 to TRBJ1-2, with D possibly being TRBD1 (6 bases). Per germline, CDR1 SGHTA and CDR2 FQGNSA. The CDR3 runs 13 residues. The V end lost 7 bases, the J end lost 4 bases, and 13 bases lay between the germline ends. CDR3: CASNHREGYGYTF. In DNA, the CDR3 is TGTGCCAGCAACCACAGGGAGGGCTATGGCTACACCTTC.

This clonotype was seen a few times. The chain combines TRBV20-1 with TRBJ2-6; 7 positions match TRBD1. The CDR3 spans 13 residues. CDR1 and CDR2 from the germline V gene are DFQATT and SNEGSKA (reference sequence). With V trimmed by 4 bases and J by 13 bases, 10 bases remained unmatched. This CDR3 is CSATDGQVGVLTF. CDR3 in DNA: TGCAGTGCTACCGATGGACAGGTTGGAGTCCTGACTTTC.

The chain employs TRBV9 and TRBJ2-7; D might be TRBD1 (6 bases). The CDR3 extends over 14 amino acids. V gave up 2 bases and J gave up 0 bases, with 9 bases separating them. Germline CDR1 and CDR2: SGDLS and YYNGEE. CDR3 amino acids: CASSVGDNSYEQYF. In nucleotides, the CDR3 is TGTGCCAGCAGCGTGGGGGACAACTCCTACGAGCAGTACTTC.

A remark on this clonotype: It may be a read error: a sequence one base away is much more abundant. The chain is built from TRBV5-4 and TRBJ1-1; the D is unclear. The germline V gene encodes CDR1 SGHNT and CDR2 YYREEE (reference sequence). V lost 0 bases and J 3 bases, leaving 6 bases between the germline ends. This CDR3 is built from 13 residues. CDR3 in amino acids: CASSLGMDTEAFF. DNA for the CDR3: TGTGCCAGCAGCTTGGGGATGGACACTGAAGCTTTCTTT.

This clonotype was recorded many times. V and J are TRBV6-1 and TRBJ2-1; TRBD2 agrees at 14 bases. V shed 5 bases and J 8 bases; nucleotides not matched to a gene: 5. Germline values: CDR1 MNHNS, CDR2 SASEGT. This CDR3 is 15 amino acids long. The CDR3 reads CASSQTSGRAHEQFF. The CDR3 DNA reads as TGTGCCAGCAGTCAGACTAGCGGGAGGGCCCATGAGCAGTTCTTC.

The CDR3 loop reads CASSLSGTPPYEQYF. In DNA, the CDR3 is TGTGCCAGCAGTTTATCCGGGACACCCCCCTACGAGCAGTACTTC. V usage is TRBV27 and J usage is TRBJ2-7; D possibly corresponds to TRBD1 (6 bases). This CDR3 contains 15 residues. V lost 0 bases and J lost 2, with 11 bases in between. In germline, CDR1 is MNHEY, CDR2 SMNVEV (reference sequence).

This clonotype was seen a few times. J is TRBJ2-1 and V is TRBV3-1; 9 bases are shared with TRBD1. Unmatched junction bases numbered 11, after V lost 4 bases and J lost 7 bases. This CDR3 is 16 amino acids long. Per the germline V gene, CDR1 is LGHDT and CDR2 is YNNKEL (reference sequence). The CDR3 DNA is TGTGCCAGCAGCCCCTCTCCGGGACAGGGTATGAATGAGCAGTTCTTC. It is translated as CASSPSPGQGMNEQFF.

This chain joins TRBV5-1 and TRBJ2-5; a weak D match, TRBD2 (5 bases). Per the germline V gene, CDR1 is SGHRS and CDR2 is YFSETQ. The CDR3 totals 13 residues. With 4 bases removed from V and 2 bases from J, the gap between germline ends came to 9 bases. The CDR3 loop reads CASSPLAQETQYF. As DNA, the CDR3 is TGCGCCAGCAGCCCTTTAGCGCAAGAGACCCAGTACTTC.

The sample holds a few counts of this clonotype. The chain couples TRBV2 to TRBJ2-5; possibly TRBD2 for D (5 bases). Germline CDR1 and CDR2: SNHLY and FYNNEI. This CDR3 has 11 amino acids. Trimming stripped 6 bases from V and 7 bases from J, with 9 bases between. The CDR3 loop reads CASRGEGTQYF. The CDR3 nucleotides read TGTGCCAGCAGGGGAGAGGGGACCCAGTACTTC.

This clonotype appeared a few times. The chain couples TRBV4-2 to TRBJ2-1; D remains ambiguous. V was shortened by 4 bases and J by 0 bases, with 10 bases between the two germline ends. This CDR3 comprises 15 residues. Germline CDR1 is LGHNA and CDR2 is YNFKEQ. The CDR3 spells CASSPDESSYNEQFF. The CDR3 DNA follows: TGTGCCAGCAGCCCCGACGAAAGCTCCTACAATGAGCAGTTCTTC.

The table lists this clonotype with a few counts. This rearrangement joins TRBV15 to TRBJ2-7, with D maybe TRBD2 (6 bases). CDR1 LNHNV and CDR2 YYDKDF come from the germline V gene (reference sequence). Trimming cost V 4 bases and J 2 bases, with 12 bases left between them. The CDR3 has 14 residues. The CDR3, as DNA: TGTGCCACCAGCATGAGTAGCGGAACCTACGAGCAGTACTTC. This codes for CATSMSSGTYEQYF.

The chain is built from TRBV4-3 and TRBJ1-4; D is undetermined. Trimming pared 6 bases from V and 1 base from J, leaving 15 bases between. CDR1 LGHNA and CDR2 YSLEER come from the germline V gene. This CDR3 has 16 amino acids. CDR3 sequence (DNA): TGCGCCAGCAGGCCCCATCCAGATCGAACTAATGAAAAACTGTTTTTT. As protein: CASRPHPDRTNEKLFF.

This clonotype turned up a few times. This chain links TRBV5-5 with TRBJ2-2; weak D call: TRBD2 (6 bases). Germline V gene sequence: CDR1 SGHKS, CDR2 YYEKEE (reference sequence). The V end was cut by 1 base, the J end by 5 bases, with 12 bases between. The CDR3 runs 15 residues. CDR3 loop: CASSLSPGRTGELFF. In nucleotides, the CDR3 is TGTGCCAGCAGCTTGTCCCCAGGGAGGACCGGGGAGCTGTTTTTT.

Only a few counts were recorded for this clonotype. J is TRBJ2-3 and V is TRBV3-1, with D perhaps matching TRBD2 (5 bases). In germline, CDR1 is LGHDT, CDR2 YNNKEL (reference sequence). V lost 8 bases, J lost 6 bases, and 12 bases lay in between. The CDR3 length is 12 residues. The CDR3 DNA sequence: TGTGCCAGCTGGGGAGCTTCGGATACGCAGTATTTT. As protein: CASWGASDTQYF.

V usage is TRBV9 and J usage is TRBJ2-3, with D possibly being TRBD2 (6 bases). Germline V gene sequence: CDR1 SGDLS, CDR2 YYNGEE. The CDR3 covers 16 residues. Trimming cost V 4 bases and J 0 bases, with 15 bases left between them. DNA for the CDR3: TGTGCCAGCAGCCTCCAAGCGGGCCCTAGCACAGATACGCAGTATTTT. Its protein is CASSLQAGPSTDTQYF.

The chain joins TRBV18 to TRBJ2-1; TRBD2 matches 8 bases. Germline V gene data show CDR1 as KGHSH and CDR2 as LQKENI. This CDR3 is 17 amino acids long. V lost 1 base to trimming and J lost 2 bases; unmatched junction nucleotides: 7. CDR3: CASSPLSGMAAYNEQFF. The CDR3 DNA reads TGTGCCAGCTCACCACTTAGCGGGATGGCCGCCTACAATGAGCAGTTCTTC. Filled out from reference TRBV18 and TRBJ2-1, the complete variable domain reads NAGVMQNPRHLVRRRGQEARLRCSPMKGHSHVYWYRQLPEEGLKFMVYLQKENIIDESGMPKERFSAEFPKEGPSILRIQQVVRGDSAAYFCASSPLSGMAAYNEQFFGPGTRLTVL.

This clonotype was detected ten times or more. This chain connects TRBV7-6 to TRBJ1-1, with D unclear. The CDR3 loop spans 16 amino acids. Deletions cut 0 bases from V and 0 bases from J, with 11 bases between. CDR1 is SGHVS, CDR2 FNYEAQ, per germline. The CDR3 spells CASSLAQGQMNTEAFF. CDR3 nucleotide sequence: TGTGCCAGCAGCTTAGCCCAAGGTCAAATGAACACTGAAGCTTTCTTT. Filled out from reference TRBV7-6 and TRBJ1-1, the complete variable domain reads GAGVSQSPRYKVTKRGQDVALRCDPISGHVSLYWYRQALGQGPEFLTYFNYEAQQDKSGLPNDRFSAERPEGSISTLTIQRTEQRDSAMYRCASSLAQGQMNTEAFFGQGTRLTVV.

The V call is TRBV20-1, the J call TRBJ2-1; tentatively, D is TRBD1 or TRBD2 (5 bases each). The CDR3 extends over 15 amino acids. CDR1 is DFQATT, CDR2 SNEGSKA, per germline (reference sequence). Trimming shortened V by 4 bases and J by 9 bases, and 22 bases separated the two germline ends. The CDR3, as DNA: TGCAGTGCTATAGGGACCTCTGCTTCCCTGCGTGAGCAGTTCTTC. Translation gives CSAIGTSASLREQFF.

This clonotype turned up a few times. The rearrangement uses TRBV30 and TRBJ1-1; weak D call: TRBD1 (5 bases). With 3 bases removed from V and 8 bases from J, the gap between germline ends came to 10 bases. Germline V lookup: CDR1 GTSNPN, CDR2 SVGIG (reference sequence). CDR3 length equals 11 residues. CDR3 bases: TGTGCCTGGAGCACAGGCAGGGAAGCTTTCTTT. Its translation is CAWSTGREAFF.

The chain couples TRBV10-3 to TRBJ2-1; D unclear. The germline V gene has CDR1 ENHRY and CDR2 SYGVKD. V lost 7 bases and J lost 7, with 8 bases in between. The CDR3 is 11 amino acids. The CDR3 sequence: CAITEANEQFF. As DNA, the CDR3 is TGTGCCATCACGGAAGCGAATGAGCAGTTCTTC.

The gene calls are TRBV9 and TRBJ2-7; 8 bases are a match to TRBD2. V lost 2 bases, J lost 2 bases, and 3 bases stayed unmatched. The CDR3 totals 14 residues. The germline V gene has CDR1 SGDLS and CDR2 YYNGEE. The CDR3 nucleotides are TGTGCCAGCAGCGTTCGGGAGGGTCCCTACGAGCAGTACTTC. Protein product: CASSVREGPYEQYF.

V and J are TRBV30 and TRBJ1-4, with a weak D call TRBD1 (6 bases). Germline CDR1 GTSNPN, CDR2 SVGIG (reference sequence). V was cut by 4 bases and J by 6 bases, with 15 bases left in between. There are 14 residues in the CDR3. CDR3 region: CAWNRRDNYEKLFF. Written as DNA, the CDR3 is TGTGCCTGGAACCGCCGGGACAACTATGAAAAACTGTTTTTT. Full variable domain (missing parts from reference TRBV30 and TRBJ1-4): SQTIHQWPATLVQPVGSPLSLECTVEGTSNPNLYWYRQAAGRGLQLLFYSVGIGQISSEVPQNLSASRPQDRQFILSSKKLLLSDSGFYLCAWNRRDNYEKLFFGSGTQLSVL.